This note documents a single T cell receptor (beta chain) sequence. What antigen it recognizes has not been identified. The record has no base qualities; no much larger clone is one base away. Additional sequencing covered unstimulated subsets from a few donor pairs, namely CD8+ effector memory, CD4+ naive, CD8+ TEMRA, CD4+ memory and CD8+ naive. Sorted unstimulated T cells and proliferating T cells recovered from mixed lymphocyte reactions underwent TCRbeta CDR3 sequencing. Fresh whole blood from fewer than 11 HLA-typed healthy donors served as the source for isolating PBMCs. This entry belongs to a study of siplizumab effects on memory and regulatory T cells (dated by TCRdb to between 2019 and 2020). Some background on the complete study: The effect of the anti-CD2 antibody siplizumab on alloreactive T-cell subsets was examined in allogeneic mixed lymphocyte reactions constructed from human PBMCs.

General conclusions and limits of the study: Of the alloreactive CD4+ clones that could be mapped, the Treg-derived share averaged roughly 69% with siplizumab compared with under 35% in control reactions. Sequences below about 10^-5 frequency were poorly captured, so only a minor fraction of alloreactive clones could be mapped to unstimulated subsets. Compared with memory T cells, unstimulated naive T cells appeared more diverse, and naive cells seemed to make a substantial contribution to the alloresponse. A naive or memory phenotype could not be assigned to roughly 80-97% of proliferating CD4+ or CD8+ clones. No functional confirmation was obtained for the suppressive function of proliferating Tregs from siplizumab cultures. Siplizumab significantly lowered the cumulative frequency of alloreactive sequences that could be traced to unstimulated CD4+ memory T cells.

To prepare the library, the immunoSEQ multiplex PCR assay was applied. About 9.1 x 10^4 TCR templates per sample were assayed on the deep sequencing platform. Genomic DNA extracted from sorted T cells was used for TCRbeta CDR3 sequencing. In the paper's pipeline: The R programming language was used for the clonal analysis of the TCRbeta CDR3 data. Unstimulated samples were compared with post-reaction CFSE-low samples to define alloreactive CD4+ and CD8+ clones. Alloreactive CD4+ clones were assigned to regulatory or non-regulatory origin by matching sequences to sorted unstimulated Treg and non-Treg repertoires. TCRdb's version of the immuneACCESS table is confined to in-frame rearrangements and falls short of the full clone set. An unresolved V gene accounts for under half of the shortfall where checked; the remainder is of unknown origin. V and J calls and clone size are as listed in that table; D and trimming were resolved from the DNA. In all, the sample holds 56,000 or so clones, and 95% to 98% of those were seen once. The ten top clones hold less than 1.1% of the sample.

Reading the germline V gene gives CDR1 MDHEN and CDR2 SYDVKM. Cut back by 3 bases and 5 bases, the V and J ends lie 8 bases apart. From its cysteine to its phenylalanine, the CDR3 spans 12 amino acids. Only the CDR3 part of the read is kept: 36 bases, read in frame from the first base. The V and J segments used are TRBV28 and TRBJ2-7, and TRBD2 may be the D gene, going by 6 matching bases. Specimen: naive CD8+ T cells sorted from blood. This sample's cell subset or site label indicates: unstimulated naive T cells. The receptor was isolated from a human donor in good health. In nucleotides, the sequence is TGTGCCAGCAGTTTGCGGGGTGACGAGCAGTACTTC. It specifies CASSLRGDEQYF.